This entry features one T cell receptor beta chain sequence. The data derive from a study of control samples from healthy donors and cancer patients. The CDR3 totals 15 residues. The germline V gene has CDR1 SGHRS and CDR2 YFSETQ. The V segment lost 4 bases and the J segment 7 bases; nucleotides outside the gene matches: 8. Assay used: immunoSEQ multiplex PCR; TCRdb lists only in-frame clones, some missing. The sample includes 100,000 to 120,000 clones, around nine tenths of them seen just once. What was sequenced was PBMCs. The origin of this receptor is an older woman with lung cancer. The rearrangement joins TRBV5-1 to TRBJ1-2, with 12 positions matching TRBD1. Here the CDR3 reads CASSEGTGGQGGYTF. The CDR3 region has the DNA TGCGCCAGCAGCGAGGGGACAGGGGGCCAGGGTGGCTACACCTTC.